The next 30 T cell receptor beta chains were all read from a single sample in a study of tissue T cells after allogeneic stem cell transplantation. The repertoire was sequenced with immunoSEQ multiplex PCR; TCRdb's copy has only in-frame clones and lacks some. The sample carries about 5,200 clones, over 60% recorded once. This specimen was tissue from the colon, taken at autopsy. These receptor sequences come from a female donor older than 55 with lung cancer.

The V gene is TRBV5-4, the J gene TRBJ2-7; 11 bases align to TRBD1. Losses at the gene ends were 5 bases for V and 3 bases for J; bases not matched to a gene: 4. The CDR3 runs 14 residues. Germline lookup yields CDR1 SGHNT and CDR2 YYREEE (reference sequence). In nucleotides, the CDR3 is TGTGCCAGCAGACGGGACAGGGGGAACTACGAGCAGTACTTC. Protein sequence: CASRRDRGNYEQYF.

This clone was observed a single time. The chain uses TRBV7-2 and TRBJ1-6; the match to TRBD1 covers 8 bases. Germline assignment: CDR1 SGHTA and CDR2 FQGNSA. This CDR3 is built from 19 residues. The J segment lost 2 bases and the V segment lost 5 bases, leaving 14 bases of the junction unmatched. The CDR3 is CASSPRTGTYSTYNSPLHF. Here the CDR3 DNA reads TGTGCCAGCAGCCCCAGGACAGGGACATACTCAACCTATAATTCACCCCTCCACTTT.

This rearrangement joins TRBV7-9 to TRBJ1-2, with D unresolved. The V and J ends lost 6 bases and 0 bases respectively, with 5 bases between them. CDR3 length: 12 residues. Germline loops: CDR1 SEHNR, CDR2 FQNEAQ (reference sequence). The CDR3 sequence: CASSNSNYGYTF. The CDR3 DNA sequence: TGTGCCAGCAGTAATTCTAACTATGGCTACACCTTC.

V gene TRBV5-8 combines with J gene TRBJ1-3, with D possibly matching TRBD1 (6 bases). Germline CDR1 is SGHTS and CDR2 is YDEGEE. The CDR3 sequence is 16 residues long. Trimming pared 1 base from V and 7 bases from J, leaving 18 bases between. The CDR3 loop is CASSLISGAVGNTIYF. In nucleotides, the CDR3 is TGTGCCAGCAGCTTGATTTCGGGGGCCGTAGGGAACACCATATATTTT. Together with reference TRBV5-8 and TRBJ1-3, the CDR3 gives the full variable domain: EAGVTQSPTHLIKTRGQQATLRCSPISGHTSVYWYQQALGLGLQFLLWYDEGEERNRGNFPPRFSGRQFPNYSSELNVNALELEDSALYLCASSLISGAVGNTIYFGEGSWLTVV.

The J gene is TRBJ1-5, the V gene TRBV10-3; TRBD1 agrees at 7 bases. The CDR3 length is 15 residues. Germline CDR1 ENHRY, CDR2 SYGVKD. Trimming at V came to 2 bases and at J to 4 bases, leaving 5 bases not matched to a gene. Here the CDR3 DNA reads TGTGCCATCAGTGAGGACAGGGATGGGAATCAGCCCCAGCATTTT. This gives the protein CAISEDRDGNQPQHF.

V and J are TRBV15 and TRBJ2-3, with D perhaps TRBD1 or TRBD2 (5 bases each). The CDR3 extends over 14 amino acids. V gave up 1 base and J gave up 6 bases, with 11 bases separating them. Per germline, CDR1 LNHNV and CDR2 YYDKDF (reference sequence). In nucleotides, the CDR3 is TGTGCCACCAGCAGAGGGGGGAGAGAGGATACGCAGTATTTT. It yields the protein CATSRGGREDTQYF.

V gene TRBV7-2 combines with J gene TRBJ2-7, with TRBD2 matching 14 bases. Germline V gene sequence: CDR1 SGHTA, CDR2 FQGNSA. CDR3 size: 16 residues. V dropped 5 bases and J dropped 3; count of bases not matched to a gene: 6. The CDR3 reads CASSPPGLAGGYEQYF. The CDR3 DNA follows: TGTGCCAGCAGCCCACCCGGACTAGCGGGAGGCTACGAGCAGTACTTC.

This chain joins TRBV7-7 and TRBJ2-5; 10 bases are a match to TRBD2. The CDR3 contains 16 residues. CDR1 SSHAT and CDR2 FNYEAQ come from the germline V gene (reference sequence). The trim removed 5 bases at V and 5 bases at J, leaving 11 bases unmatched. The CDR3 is CASSHLWGSGGETQYF. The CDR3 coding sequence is TGTGCCAGCAGCCACCTGTGGGGTAGCGGGGGGGAGACCCAGTACTTC.

CDR3: CASSDGQNTEAFF. CDR3 DNA sequence: TGTGCCAGCAGTGATGGACAGAACACTGAAGCTTTCTTT. The chain employs TRBV6-6 and TRBJ1-1; TRBD1 might be the D (5 bases). The CDR3 runs 13 residues. The germline gives CDR1 MNHNY, CDR2 SVGAGI (reference sequence). Between the trimmed V and J ends, which lost 5 bases and 1 base, there was a span of 8 bases.

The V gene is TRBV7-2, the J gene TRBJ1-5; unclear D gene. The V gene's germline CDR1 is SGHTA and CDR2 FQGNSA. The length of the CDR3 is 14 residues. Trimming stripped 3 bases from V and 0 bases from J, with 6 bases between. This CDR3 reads CASSFRFSNQPQHF. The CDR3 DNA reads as TGTGCCAGCAGCTTCAGGTTTAGCAATCAGCCCCAGCATTTT. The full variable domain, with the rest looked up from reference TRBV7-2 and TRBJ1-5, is GAGVSQSPSNKVTEKGKDVELRCDPISGHTALYWYRQSLGQGLEFLIYFQGNSAPDKSGLPSDRFSAERTGGSVSTLTIQRTQQEDSAVYLCASSFRFSNQPQHFGDGTRLSIL.

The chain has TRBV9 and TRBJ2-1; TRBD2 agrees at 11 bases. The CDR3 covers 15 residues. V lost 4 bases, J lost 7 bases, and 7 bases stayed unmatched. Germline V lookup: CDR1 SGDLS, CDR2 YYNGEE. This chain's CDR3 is CASSFSSGGRNEQFF. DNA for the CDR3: TGTGCCAGCAGCTTCTCTAGCGGGGGGCGTAATGAGCAGTTCTTC.

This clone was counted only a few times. The CDR3 loop is CASSFWWIERTEAFF. Here the CDR3 DNA reads TGTGCCAGCAGCTTCTGGTGGATTGAGAGGACTGAAGCTTTCTTT. The V call is TRBV5-6, the J call TRBJ1-1; D is unclear. There are 15 residues in the CDR3. V lost 2 bases and J 5 bases, leaving 16 bases between the germline ends. Per the germline V gene, CDR1 is SGHDT and CDR2 is YYEEEE.

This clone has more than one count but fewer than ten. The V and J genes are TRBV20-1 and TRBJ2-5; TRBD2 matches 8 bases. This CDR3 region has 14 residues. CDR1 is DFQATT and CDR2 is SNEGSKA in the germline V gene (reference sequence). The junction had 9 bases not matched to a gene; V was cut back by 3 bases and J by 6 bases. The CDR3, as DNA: TGCAGTGCTAGTCAGTCTAGCGGGTTGAAGACCCAGTACTTC. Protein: CSASQSSGLKTQYF.

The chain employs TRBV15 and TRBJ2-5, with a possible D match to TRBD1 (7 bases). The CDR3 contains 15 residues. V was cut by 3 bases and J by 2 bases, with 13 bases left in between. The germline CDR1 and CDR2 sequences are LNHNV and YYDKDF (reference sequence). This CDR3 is CATSRGGTAQETQYF. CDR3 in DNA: TGTGCCACCAGCAGGGGCGGGACAGCTCAAGAGACCCAGTACTTC.

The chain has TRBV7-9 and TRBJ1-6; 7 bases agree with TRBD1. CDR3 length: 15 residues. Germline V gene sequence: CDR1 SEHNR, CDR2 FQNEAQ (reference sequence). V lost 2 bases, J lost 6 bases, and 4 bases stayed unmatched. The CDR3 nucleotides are TGTGCCAGCAGCTTAAGGGGGCTGGGTAATTCACCCCTCCACTTT. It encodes CASSLRGLGNSPLHF.

The CDR3 DNA follows: TGTGCCAGCAGCCCACGGGGGACAGCGAACACCGGGGAGCTGTTTTTT. Protein sequence: CASSPRGTANTGELFF. The chain employs TRBV7-8 and TRBJ2-2; tentatively, D is TRBD1 (7 bases). V lost 5 bases and J lost 0, with 13 bases in between. This CDR3 has 16 residues. Germline CDR1 is SGHVS and CDR2 is FQNEAQ. Drawing the rest from reference TRBV7-8 and TRBJ2-2, the complete variable domain is GAGVSQSPRYKVAKRGQDVALRCDPISGHVSLFWYQQALGQGPEFLTYFQNEAQLDKSGLPSDRFFAERPEGSVSTLKIQRTQQEDSAVYLCASSPRGTANTGELFFGEGSRLTVL.

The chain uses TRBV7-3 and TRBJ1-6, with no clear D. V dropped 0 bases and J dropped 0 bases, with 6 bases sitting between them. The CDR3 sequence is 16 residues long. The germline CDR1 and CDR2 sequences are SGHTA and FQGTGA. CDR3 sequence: CASSLTGVSYNSPLHF. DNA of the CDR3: TGTGCCAGCAGCTTAACAGGAGTCTCCTATAATTCACCCCTCCACTTT.

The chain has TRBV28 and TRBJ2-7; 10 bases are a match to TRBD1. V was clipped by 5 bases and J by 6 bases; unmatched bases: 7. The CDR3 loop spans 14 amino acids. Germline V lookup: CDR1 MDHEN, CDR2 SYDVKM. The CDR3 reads CASSGTGVRAEQYF. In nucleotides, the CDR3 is TGTGCCAGCAGTGGGACAGGGGTTCGTGCCGAGCAGTACTTC.

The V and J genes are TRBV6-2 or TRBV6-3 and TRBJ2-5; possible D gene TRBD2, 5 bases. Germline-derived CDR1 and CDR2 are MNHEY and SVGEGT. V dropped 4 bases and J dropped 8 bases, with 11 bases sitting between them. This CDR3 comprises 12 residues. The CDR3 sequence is CASSFPPGTQYF. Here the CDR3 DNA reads TGTGCCAGCAGTTTCCCTCCGGGAACCCAGTACTTC.

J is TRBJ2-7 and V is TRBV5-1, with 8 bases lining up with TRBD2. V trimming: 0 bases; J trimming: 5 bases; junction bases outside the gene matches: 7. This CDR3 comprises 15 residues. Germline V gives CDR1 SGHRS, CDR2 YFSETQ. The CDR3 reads CASSLVAGGSDEQYF. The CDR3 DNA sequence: TGCGCCAGCAGCTTGGTTGCGGGAGGATCGGACGAGCAGTACTTC. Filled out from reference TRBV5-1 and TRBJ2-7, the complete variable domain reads KAGVTQTPRYLIKTRGQQVTLSCSPISGHRSVSWYQQTPGQGLQFLFEYFSETQRNKGNFPGRFSGRQFSNSRSEMNVSTLELGDSALYLCASSLVAGGSDEQYFGPGTRLTVT.

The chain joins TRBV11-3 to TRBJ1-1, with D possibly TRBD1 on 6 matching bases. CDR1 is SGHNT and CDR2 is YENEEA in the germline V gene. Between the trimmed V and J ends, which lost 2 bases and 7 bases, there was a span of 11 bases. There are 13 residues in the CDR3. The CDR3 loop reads CASSLSGGDEAFF. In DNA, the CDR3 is TGTGCCAGCAGCTTATCGGGGGGCGATGAAGCTTTCTTT.

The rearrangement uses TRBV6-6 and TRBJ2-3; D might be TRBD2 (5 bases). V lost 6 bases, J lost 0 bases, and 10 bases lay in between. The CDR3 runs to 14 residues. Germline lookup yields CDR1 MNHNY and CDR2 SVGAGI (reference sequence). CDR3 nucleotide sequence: TGTGCCAGCAGGGACTTTACTAGCACAGATACGCAGTATTTT. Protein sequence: CASRDFTSTDTQYF.

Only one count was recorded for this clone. CDR3 residues: CASSLAGGPRRSQFF. The CDR3, as DNA: TGTGCCAGCAGCTTAGCGGGGGGGCCGAGGAGGAGTCAGTTCTTC. This sequence joins TRBV7-2 and TRBJ2-1; D is possibly TRBD2 (7 bases). CDR1 is SGHTA and CDR2 is FQGNSA in the germline V gene. V was shortened by 0 bases and J by 13 bases, with 19 bases between the two germline ends. CDR3 size: 15 residues.

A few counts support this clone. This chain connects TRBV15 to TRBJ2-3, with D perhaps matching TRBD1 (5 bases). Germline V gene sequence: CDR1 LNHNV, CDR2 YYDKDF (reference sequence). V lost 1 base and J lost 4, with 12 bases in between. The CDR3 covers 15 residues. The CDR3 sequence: CATSRGGLEADTQYF. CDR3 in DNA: TGTGCCACCAGCAGAGGGGGCCTGGAAGCAGATACGCAGTATTTT.

CDR3: CASSPGQGLSNQPQHF. The CDR3 region has the DNA TGTGCCAGCAGCCCGGGACAGGGCCTAAGCAATCAGCCCCAGCATTTT. The chain has TRBV9 and TRBJ1-5, with 9 bases identical to TRBD1. Unmatched junction bases numbered 6, after V lost 4 bases and J lost 1 base. The CDR3 is 16 residues long. Germline V gene data show CDR1 as SGDLS and CDR2 as YYNGEE.

The CDR3 here is CASSLVPSGRSSYNEQFF. The CDR3 nucleotides read TGCGCCAGCAGCTTGGTTCCTAGCGGGAGATCTTCCTACAATGAGCAGTTCTTC. The V call is TRBV5-1, the J call TRBJ2-1; 10 nucleotides align to TRBD2. Germline loops: CDR1 SGHRS, CDR2 YFSETQ. The junction had 7 bases not matched to a gene; V was cut back by 0 bases and J by 1 base. This CDR3 has 18 amino acids. Filled out from reference TRBV5-1 and TRBJ2-1, the complete variable domain reads KAGVTQTPRYLIKTRGQQVTLSCSPISGHRSVSWYQQTPGQGLQFLFEYFSETQRNKGNFPGRFSGRQFSNSRSEMNVSTLELGDSALYLCASSLVPSGRSSYNEQFFGPGTRLTVL.

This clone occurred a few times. The CDR3 DNA is TGTGCCACCAGTGATCAATACACTGAAGCTTTCTTT. Its translation: CATSDQYTEAFF. V and J are TRBV24-1 and TRBJ1-1; D call uncertain. The germline gives CDR1 KGHDR, CDR2 SFDVKD. The germline V and J ends were trimmed by 3 bases and 3 bases, with 4 bases remaining between them. The CDR3 is made up of 12 amino acids.

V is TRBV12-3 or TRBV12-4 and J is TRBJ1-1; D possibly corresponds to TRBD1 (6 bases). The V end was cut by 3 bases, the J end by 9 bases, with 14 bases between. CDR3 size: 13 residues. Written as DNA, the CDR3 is TGTGCCAGCAGTTTCGGTACAGGACAGCAAGCTTTCTTT. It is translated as CASSFGTGQQAFF.

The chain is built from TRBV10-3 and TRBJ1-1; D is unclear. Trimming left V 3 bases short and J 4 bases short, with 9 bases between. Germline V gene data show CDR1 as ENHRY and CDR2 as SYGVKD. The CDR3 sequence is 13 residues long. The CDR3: CAISEGIGTEAFF. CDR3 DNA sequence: TGTGCCATCAGTGAAGGGATCGGCACTGAAGCTTTCTTT.

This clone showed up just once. The CDR3 region has the DNA TGTGCCAGCAGCTTAGGGGCGGGGCGCACAGATACGCAGTATTTT. Amino acids: CASSLGAGRTDTQYF. This chain links TRBV7-2 with TRBJ2-3; maybe TRBD2 (6 bases). The germline gives CDR1 SGHTA, CDR2 FQGNSA. Trimming took 1 base from V and 1 from J, leaving 9 bases between them. CDR3 length: 15 residues.